These 18 T cell receptor beta chains were sequenced from one sample in a study of beta chain features in type 1 diabetes. The authors reverse transcribed all of the isolated RNA, so sequencing captured expressed TCRB transcripts. Here immunoSEQ multiplex PCR was the method, and the copy in TCRdb shows in-frame clones only, minus some. The sample includes over 40,000 clones, about half of them seen just once. Specimen: stem cell memory CD4+ T cells from blood. Receptors originate from a woman in her 30s in good health.

With regard to this clone: The same CDR3 is also encoded by other DNA sequences in this sample. The V call is TRBV28, the J call TRBJ2-7; TRBD2 aligns across 11 bases. The CDR3 totals 15 residues. The V gene end was trimmed by 3 bases and the J gene end by 3 bases; junction bases not matched to a gene: 4. The germline gives CDR1 MDHEN, CDR2 SYDVKM. The CDR3 DNA reads as TGTGCCAGCAGTTTGCTAGCGGGGGGCATCTACGAGCAGTACTTC. Encoded protein: CASSLLAGGIYEQYF.

This chain links TRBV4-2 with TRBJ2-7; D may be TRBD1 (5 bases). Germline V gene data show CDR1 as LGHNA and CDR2 as YNFKEQ. This CDR3 comprises 19 residues. The V end lost 0 bases, the J end lost 5 bases, and 26 bases lay between the germline ends. Here the CDR3 reads CASSQDPLSIVGQGDEQYF. The CDR3 nucleotides read TGTGCCAGCAGCCAAGATCCCCTTTCAATAGTCGGGCAGGGTGACGAGCAGTACTTC.

The genes are TRBV5-6 and TRBJ1-2, with a possible D match to TRBD1 (6 bases). The CDR3 has 17 amino acids. The V and J ends lost 3 bases and 4 bases respectively, with 22 bases between them. Germline CDR1 reads SGHDT; CDR2 reads YYEEEE. The CDR3 DNA reads as TGTGCCAGCAGCTCCGAATTGGACAGCCCGGACATCTATGGCTACACCTTC. It yields the protein CASSSELDSPDIYGYTF.

The V call is TRBV29-1, the J call TRBJ2-1; TRBD2 agrees at 10 bases. In germline, CDR1 is SQVTM, CDR2 ANQGSEA. V gave up 5 bases and J gave up 5 bases; unmatched junction bases: 3. The CDR3 loop spans 13 amino acids. The CDR3, as DNA: TGCAGCGTTCTAAGCGGGAGGGACAATGAGCAGTTCTTC. Translation gives CSVLSGRDNEQFF.

The chain links TRBV7-2 to TRBJ2-7; 7 nucleotides match TRBD1. The CDR3 runs 14 residues. Germline CDR1 is SGHTA and CDR2 is FQGNSA. With V trimmed by 5 bases and J by 0 bases, 4 bases remained unmatched. This CDR3 reads CASSPRQGSYEQYF. The CDR3 coding sequence is TGTGCCAGCAGCCCTAGACAGGGCTCCTACGAGCAGTACTTC.

This clone has only a few counts. The chain links TRBV7-9 to TRBJ2-5; 7 bases fit TRBD1. Per the germline V gene, CDR1 is SEHNR and CDR2 is FQNEAQ (reference sequence). V trimming: 1 base; J trimming: 5 bases; junction bases outside the gene matches: 7. The CDR3 extends over 15 amino acids. The CDR3 nucleotides read TGTGCCAGCAGCTTAGTCAGGGGGAATCAGGAGACCCAGTACTTC. Translation: CASSLVRGNQETQYF.

The rearrangement joins TRBV28 to TRBJ2-4; the D gene is possibly TRBD2 (6 bases). Germline loops: CDR1 MDHEN, CDR2 SYDVKM. The CDR3 loop spans 17 amino acids. The V gene lost 3 bases and the J gene lost 3 bases, with 18 bases spanning the gap. Here the CDR3 DNA reads TGTGCCAGCAGTTTCCTCCGCCGAGGGACTGGCAAAAACATTCAGTACTTC. It encodes CASSFLRRGTGKNIQYF.

This clone was observed a few times. At the DNA level, this CDR3 is encoded by other sequences in the same sample as well. The genes are TRBV7-2 and TRBJ2-3; the D is unclear. Germline V lookup: CDR1 SGHTA, CDR2 FQGNSA. The CDR3 sequence is 13 residues long. Trimming left V 5 bases short and J 1 base short, with 7 bases between. The CDR3, as DNA: TGTGCCAGCAGCCTAACAGGCACAGATACGCAGTATTTT. Protein: CASSLTGTDTQYF. Combining the CDR3 with reference TRBV7-2 and TRBJ2-3 gives the whole variable domain GAGVSQSPSNKVTEKGKDVELRCDPISGHTALYWYRQSLGQGLEFLIYFQGNSAPDKSGLPSDRFSAERTGGSVSTLTIQRTQQEDSAVYLCASSLTGTDTQYFGPGTRLTVL.

This clone was observed a few times. This chain joins TRBV28 and TRBJ2-5; weak D call: TRBD1 (5 bases). Per the germline V gene, CDR1 is MDHEN and CDR2 is SYDVKM. V lost 1 base and J lost 2, with 14 bases in between. The CDR3 contains 16 residues. The CDR3 loop is CASSLLGAETQETQYF. CDR3 nucleotide sequence: TGTGCCAGCAGTTTATTAGGGGCAGAGACTCAAGAGACCCAGTACTTC. Based on the CDR3 plus reference TRBV28 and TRBJ2-5, the full variable domain is DVKVTQSSRYLVKRTGEKVFLECVQDMDHENMFWYRQDPGLGLRLIYFSYDVKMKEKGDIPEGYSVSREKKERFSLILESASTNQTSMYLCASSLLGAETQETQYFGPGTRLLVL.

The rearrangement joins TRBV7-9 to TRBJ2-5; no definite D call. The germline V gene encodes CDR1 SEHNR and CDR2 FQNEAQ (reference sequence). Between the trimmed V and J ends, which lost 1 base and 4 bases, there was a span of 7 bases. The CDR3 has 13 residues. CDR3 nucleotide sequence: TGTGCCAGCAGCTTAGTTTCAGGAGAGACCCAGTACTTC. The encoded protein is CASSLVSGETQYF.

CDR3 nucleotides: TGTGCCAGCAGTGGGTTCGGAGATACGCAGTATTTT. Protein product: CASSGFGDTQYF. The rearrangement uses TRBV6-1 and TRBJ2-3; no clear D gene. Germline CDR1 is MNHNS and CDR2 is SASEGT. The V end was cut by 4 bases, the J end by 5 bases, with 7 bases between. The CDR3 covers 12 residues.

This clone was seen once. This chain links TRBV5-6 with TRBJ2-2; D gene unclear. V lost 2 bases to trimming and J lost 1 base, with 9 bases between them. The germline V gene encodes CDR1 SGHDT and CDR2 YYEEEE. The CDR3 runs 15 residues. Here the CDR3 reads CASSFRLLNTGELFF. The CDR3 DNA is TGTGCCAGCAGCTTCAGACTCCTGAACACCGGGGAGCTGTTTTTT.

The chain is built from TRBV7-2 and TRBJ2-7, with D perhaps matching TRBD2 (6 bases). V was shortened by 0 bases and J by 2 bases, with 14 bases between the two germline ends. CDR1 is SGHTA, CDR2 FQGNSA, per germline. The CDR3 has 16 amino acids. DNA of the CDR3: TGTGCCAGCAGCTTAGCGGGCGGCGGGAAGGCCTACGAGCAGTACTTC. Residues: CASSLAGGGKAYEQYF.

This clone has only one observation. In the same sample, other DNA sequences code for this CDR3. The J gene is TRBJ2-7, the V gene TRBV30, with 8 bases aligning to TRBD1. Germline V CDR1 and CDR2: GTSNPN, SVGIG (reference sequence). V trimming: 3 bases; J trimming: 2 bases; junction bases outside the gene matches: 3. The CDR3 is 13 residues long. This chain's CDR3 is CAWSPGQAYEQYF. For the CDR3, the DNA is TGTGCCTGGAGCCCGGGACAGGCCTACGAGCAGTACTTC. Full variable domain (outside the CDR3, taken from reference TRBV30 and TRBJ2-7): SQTIHQWPATLVQPVGSPLSLECTVEGTSNPNLYWYRQAAGRGLQLLFYSVGIGQISSEVPQNLSASRPQDRQFILSSKKLLLSDSGFYLCAWSPGQAYEQYFGPGTRLTVT.

This clone came up a few times. The chain employs TRBV7-8 and TRBJ1-4; 7 nucleotides match TRBD1. From germline, CDR1 is SGHVS and CDR2 FQNEAQ. V shed 4 bases, J shed 2 bases, and the junction held 1 base outside the gene matches. The CDR3 consists of 14 residues. CDR3 amino acids: CASSSQGTNEKLFF. The CDR3 coding sequence is TGTGCCAGCAGCTCACAGGGGACTAATGAAAAACTGTTTTTT.

The genes are TRBV7-9 and TRBJ2-1, with D possibly TRBD2 on 6 matching bases. Germline V gives CDR1 SEHNR, CDR2 FQNEAQ (reference sequence). The V gene lost 6 bases and the J gene lost 7 bases, with 16 bases spanning the gap. The length of the CDR3 is 14 residues. CDR3 loop: CASSRLGAQNEQFF. CDR3 in DNA: TGTGCCAGCAGTCGACTAGGGGCACAGAATGAGCAGTTCTTC.

The chain is built from TRBV18 and TRBJ2-1; unclear D gene. CDR3 size: 15 residues. Trimming stripped 2 bases from V and 4 bases from J, with 12 bases between. Germline V CDR1 and CDR2: KGHSH, LQKENI. The CDR3 bases are TGTGCCAGCTCACCAATGCGGCAGAGTTACAATGAGCAGTTCTTC. Its translation is CASSPMRQSYNEQFF.

V gene TRBV7-9 combines with J gene TRBJ1-5; TRBD1 matches 7 bases. The CDR3 is 15 residues long. The germline V gene encodes CDR1 SEHNR and CDR2 FQNEAQ (reference sequence). The V gene end was trimmed by 2 bases and the J gene end by 3 bases; junction bases not matched to a gene: 4. The CDR3 DNA sequence: TGTGCCAGCAGCTTAACCGGGACAGCCAATCAGCCCCAGCATTTT. Translating it yields CASSLTGTANQPQHF.